These 20 T cell receptor beta chains were all obtained from the same sample, sequenced in a study of shared clonotypes between healthy human individuals. Measured with immunoSEQ multiplex PCR; TCRdb has only the in-frame clones, and not every one. The sample includes about 770,000 clones, 72% of them seen just once. Source material: memory CD4+ T cells sorted from blood. Subset noted: CD45RA-negative fraction. The receptors were sampled from a woman in her 30s in good health.

Concerning this clone: Other DNA sequences within the sample encode an identical CDR3. J is TRBJ1-2 and V is TRBV2, with 7 bases that match TRBD1. The CDR3 totals 13 residues. J gave up 2 bases and V 4 bases, and 1 base lay outside the gene matches. Germline CDR1 and CDR2: SNHLY and FYNNEI. CDR3 nucleotide sequence: TGTGCCAGCAGTGCGGGACAGAACTATGGCTACACCTTC. It yields the protein CASSAGQNYGYTF. The full variable domain, rest sourced from reference TRBV2 and TRBJ1-2, is EPEVTQTPSHQVTQMGQEVILRCVPISNHLYFYWYRQILGQKVEFLVSFYNNEISEKSEIFDDQFSVERPDGSNFTLKIRSTKLEDSAMYFCASSAGQNYGYTFGSGTRLTVV.

This chain uses TRBV27 with TRBJ1-1; D not resolved. V was clipped by 2 bases and J by 1 base, with 8 bases between them. Germline values: CDR1 MNHEY, CDR2 SMNVEV (reference sequence). CDR3 length equals 14 residues. DNA for the CDR3: TGTGCCAGCAGTTTAGAGGTGGGGAACACTGAAGCTTTCTTT. It specifies CASSLEVGNTEAFF.

This chain joins TRBV10-2 and TRBJ2-5, with a tentative D call TRBD1 (6 bases). This CDR3 has 11 amino acids. Trimming stripped 7 bases from V and 8 bases from J, with 11 bases between. CDR1 and CDR2 from the germline V gene are WSHSY and SAAADI. This CDR3 reads CASKEGVTQYF. In DNA, the CDR3 is TGCGCCAGCAAAGAGGGGGTTACCCAGTACTTC.

There are a few counts of this clone. The chain has TRBV7-9 and TRBJ1-1, with unresolved D. The germline V gene encodes CDR1 SEHNR and CDR2 FQNEAQ (reference sequence). The CDR3 contains 15 residues. V was cut by 2 bases and J by 0 bases, with 10 bases left in between. This chain's CDR3 is CASSLINSLNTEAFF. CDR3 coding DNA: TGTGCCAGCAGCTTAATTAACAGCTTGAACACTGAAGCTTTCTTT.

The genes are TRBV11-2 and TRBJ2-7, with TRBD2 identical over 9 bases. Looked up from germline, CDR1 is SGHAT and CDR2 is FQNNGV. The V segment lost 5 bases and the J segment 2 bases; nucleotides outside the gene matches: 7. There are 15 residues in the CDR3. The CDR3 DNA is TGTGCCAGCAGCCCCGTACTAGCGGGCACCTACGAGCAGTACTTC. It yields the protein CASSPVLAGTYEQYF.

The rearrangement joins TRBV6-1 to TRBJ2-3, with D tentatively TRBD1 (6 bases). Germline assignment: CDR1 MNHNS and CDR2 SASEGT. V gave up 1 base and J gave up 5 bases, with 10 bases separating them. This CDR3 has 14 residues. This chain's CDR3 is CASSEVSGEDTQYF. The CDR3 nucleotides read TGTGCCAGCAGTGAAGTTTCAGGGGAAGATACGCAGTATTTT.

The rearrangement joins TRBV18 to TRBJ2-5; 7 bases line up with TRBD1. This CDR3 contains 15 residues. Trimming cost V 4 bases and J 6 bases; bases outside gene matches: 11. The V gene's germline CDR1 is KGHSH and CDR2 LQKENI. Here the CDR3 DNA reads TGTGCCAGCTCACAAGCCGAGGGGGCGGTAAAGACCCAGTACTTC. Amino acids: CASSQAEGAVKTQYF.

The chain joins TRBV11-1 to TRBJ2-6; D is perhaps TRBD2 (6 bases). The CDR3 runs to 15 residues. Germline CDR1 and CDR2: SGHAT and FQDESV (reference sequence). Trimming pared 7 bases from V and 4 bases from J, leaving 14 bases between. This CDR3 is CASMEGVRGANVLTF. The CDR3 DNA is TGTGCCAGCATGGAGGGAGTGAGGGGGGCCAACGTCCTGACTTTC.

The rearrangement joins TRBV30 to TRBJ2-7; D is possibly TRBD2 (6 bases). Germline loops: CDR1 GTSNPN, CDR2 SVGIG (reference sequence). The CDR3 length is 12 residues. V was shortened by 4 bases and J by 4 bases, with 11 bases between the two germline ends. The CDR3 nucleotides read TGTGCCTGGACTGCGGGATCTTACGAGCAGTACTTC. Translated, it gives CAWTAGSYEQYF.

The CDR3 reads CSVEPQFAGAETQYF. CDR3 nucleotide sequence: TGCAGCGTTGAACCCCAGTTTGCGGGAGCGGAGACCCAGTACTTC. V and J are TRBV29-1 and TRBJ2-5, with 7 positions matching TRBD2. The CDR3 has 15 residues. V shed 2 bases, J shed 5 bases, and the junction held 11 bases outside the gene matches. Germline lookup yields CDR1 SQVTM and CDR2 ANQGSEA.

The CDR3 here is CASSSLAGGAGDTQYF. The CDR3 region has the DNA TGTGCCAGCAGCTCACTAGCGGGAGGGGCGGGAGATACGCAGTATTTT. The rearrangement links TRBV7-9 to TRBJ2-3; 13 bases align to TRBD2. The germline V gene has CDR1 SEHNR and CDR2 FQNEAQ (reference sequence). V was clipped by 4 bases and J by 5 bases; unmatched bases: 6. CDR3 size: 16 residues.

This sequence joins TRBV4-1 and TRBJ2-5, with 14 nucleotides matching TRBD2. The V and J ends lost 0 bases and 3 bases, in that order; junction bases with no gene match: 15. The CDR3 covers 21 residues. The V gene's germline CDR1 is MGHRA and CDR2 YSYEKL. CDR3 sequence reads: CASSQELGSTSGRAWEETQYF. The CDR3, as DNA: TGCGCCAGCAGCCAAGAATTGGGTTCGACTAGCGGGAGGGCCTGGGAAGAGACCCAGTACTTC.

This chain connects TRBV6-1 to TRBJ2-7, with TRBD2 as a possible D gene (6 bases). The CDR3 runs to 12 residues. CDR1 is MNHNS and CDR2 is SASEGT in the germline V gene. Between the trimmed V and J ends, which lost 9 bases and 6 bases, there was a span of 15 bases. The CDR3 sequence: CASREFRGEQYF. CDR3 DNA sequence: TGTGCCAGTCGGGAGTTCCGTGGCGAGCAGTACTTC.

Worth noting for this clone: A single base separates this from a much larger clone, so it may be a read error. J is TRBJ1-5 and V is TRBV7-7, with a possible D match to TRBD1 (5 bases). Looked up from germline, CDR1 is SSHAT and CDR2 is FNYEAQ (reference sequence). The V end lost 7 bases, the J end lost 7 bases, and 20 bases lay between the germline ends. This CDR3 is built from 15 residues. This CDR3 is CASTLLGGRAQPQHF. CDR3 nucleotides: TGTGCCAGCACGCTCCTGGGGGGACGGGCCCAGCCCCAGCATTTT.

The chain carries TRBV5-1 and TRBJ2-5, with unresolved D. Germline CDR1 is SGHRS and CDR2 is YFSETQ. Trimming cost V 2 bases and J 6 bases, with 5 bases left between them. The CDR3 has 11 amino acids. Here the CDR3 DNA reads TGCGCCAGCAGCTTCGAAAAGACCCAGTACTTC. This codes for CASSFEKTQYF.

The CDR3: CASSLQGRVTEAFF. CDR3 in DNA: TGTGCCAGCAGCTTACAGGGGCGGGTCACTGAAGCTTTCTTT. The V call is TRBV27, the J call TRBJ1-1; 7 positions agree with TRBD1. V gave up 6 bases and J gave up 4 bases; unmatched junction bases: 8. CDR3 length: 14 residues. Germline loops: CDR1 MNHEY, CDR2 SMNVEV (reference sequence).

The chain combines TRBV11-2 with TRBJ2-1; D perhaps matches TRBD2 (6 bases). CDR1 and CDR2 (germline): SGHAT, FQNNGV. The CDR3 length is 16 residues. The V end was cut by 5 bases, the J end by 8 bases, with 22 bases between. The CDR3 loop reads CASSPGYPGTVDEQFF. CDR3 coding DNA: TGTGCCAGCAGCCCCGGGTACCCAGGGACTGTGGATGAGCAGTTCTTC.

V usage is TRBV7-2 and J usage is TRBJ2-7; 9 bases agree with TRBD1. Germline V gives CDR1 SGHTA, CDR2 FQGNSA. The junction had 15 bases not matched to a gene; V was cut back by 5 bases and J by 1 base. The CDR3 has 18 residues. The CDR3 reads CASSHGKMDRGLSYEQYF. In DNA, the CDR3 is TGTGCCAGCAGCCACGGAAAGATGGACAGGGGACTTTCCTACGAGCAGTACTTC.

This clone was recorded a few times. The chain couples TRBV10-3 to TRBJ1-2; D is perhaps TRBD1 (6 bases). CDR3 length: 18 amino acids. Germline values: CDR1 ENHRY, CDR2 SYGVKD. Trimming took off 6 bases at V and 6 bases at J, with 29 bases between the two ends. The CDR3 here is CAISSIPPLLENRDGYTF. In DNA form, the CDR3 reads TGTGCCATCAGCTCAATCCCCCCGTTGTTAGAAAACAGGGATGGCTACACCTTC.

This sequence joins TRBV7-3 and TRBJ2-2, with no clear D. V was shortened by 5 bases and J by 6 bases, with 13 bases between the two germline ends. This CDR3 comprises 14 residues. Per the germline V gene, CDR1 is SGHTA and CDR2 is FQGTGA. CDR3: CASSPQHGPGELFF. CDR3 DNA: TGTGCCAGCAGCCCGCAGCACGGCCCCGGGGAGCTGTTTTTT.